This passage covers 6 T cell receptor beta chains from one sample sequenced in a study of T cell repertoires in cytomegalovirus infection. TCRdb ran MiXCR on the reads and lists one entry per CDR3 protein. The repertoire holds 750,000 to 950,000 distinct CDR3 sequences, with roughly 29% as singletons. Antigens for these TCRs are unknown. The sample in question was cultured CD8+ T cells from PBMCs, obtained from culture after CMV antigen stimulation. These receptors were collected from a human donor in good health (CMV status not recorded). Some clones in this sample may be carry-over from other donors' samples.

This chain links TRBV7-9 with TRBJ1-5; D is uncertain. This CDR3 contains 14 residues. V was pared by 5 bases and J by 3 bases, with 11 bases between. CDR1 SEHNR and CDR2 FQNEAQ come from the germline V gene (reference sequence). CDR3 sequence reads: CASSPQRINQPQHF. CDR3 DNA sequence: TGTGCCAGCAGCCCGCAGCGAATCAATCAGCCCCAGCATTTT.

This clonotype has a count of ten or more. This chain links TRBV7-2 with TRBJ2-5; D might be TRBD2 (7 bases). The CDR3 length is 14 residues. V dropped 3 bases and J dropped 3 bases, with 11 bases sitting between them. CDR1 SGHTA and CDR2 FQGNSA come from the germline V gene. CDR3 residues: CASSFRGAEETQYF. In DNA form, the CDR3 reads TGTGCCAGCAGCTTTCGGGGGGCCGAAGAGACCCAGTACTTC.

The V call is TRBV7-6, the J call TRBJ2-1, with TRBD2 matching 7 bases. This CDR3 region has 13 residues. J was trimmed by 8 bases and V by 3 bases; bases with no gene match: 4. CDR1 SGHVS and CDR2 FNYEAQ come from the germline V gene. Written as DNA, the CDR3 is TGTGCCAGCAGCTTCCGGGGGGTCCATGAGCAGTTCTTC. Residues: CASSFRGVHEQFF.

This clonotype was seen only a few times. This rearrangement joins TRBV7-9 to TRBJ2-1; 9 bases align to TRBD1. J was trimmed by 6 bases and V by 6 bases; bases with no gene match: 9. The V gene's germline CDR1 is SEHNR and CDR2 FQNEAQ (reference sequence). The CDR3 is 15 amino acids. The CDR3 protein is CASRYPGQGLNEQFF. The CDR3 nucleotides read TGTGCCAGCAGATACCCGGGACAGGGCCTCAATGAGCAGTTCTTC.

CDR3 nucleotides: TGTGCCAGCAGCTCACTGGGACTACCAAACACCGGGGAGCTGTTTTTT. Its translation is CASSSLGLPNTGELFF. The genes are TRBV5-6 and TRBJ2-2; 7 nucleotides agree with TRBD2. The CDR3 has 16 amino acids. Germline assignment: CDR1 SGHDT and CDR2 YYEEEE. V lost 3 bases to trimming and J lost 2 bases; unmatched junction nucleotides: 7. Together with reference TRBV5-6 and TRBJ2-2, the CDR3 gives the full variable domain: DAGVTQSPTHLIKTRGQQVTLRCSPKSGHDTVSWYQQALGQGPQFIFQYYEEEERQRGNFPDRFSGHQFPNYSSELNVNALLLGDSALYLCASSSLGLPNTGELFFGEGSRLTVL.

The chain employs TRBV19 and TRBJ1-5; D unclear. Germline V CDR1 and CDR2: LNHDA, SQIVND (reference sequence). Trimming shortened V by 0 bases and J by 3 bases, and 9 bases separated the two germline ends. The CDR3 has 15 residues. CDR3: CASSIDQAINQPQHF. CDR3 sequence (DNA): TGTGCCAGTAGTATAGATCAGGCTATCAATCAGCCCCAGCATTTT.